One sample yielded the 25 T cell receptor beta chains listed below, sequenced in a study of shared clonotypes between healthy human individuals. Using immunoSEQ multiplex PCR, the repertoire was profiled, and TCRdb retains in-frame clones only, with some absent. This sample yields about 2.3 million clones, of which 93% are seen a single time; about 0.37% belongs to the top ten. The sequenced sample consisted of naive CD4+ T cells from PBMCs. Subset of the sample: CD45RA+ positively selected. The receptors were gathered from a man younger than 30 in good health. Some clones in this sample may be carry-over from other donors' samples.

This chain links TRBV30 with TRBJ2-7; weak D call: TRBD1 (6 bases). Germline lookup yields CDR1 GTSNPN and CDR2 SVGIG (reference sequence). The CDR3 runs 14 residues. Trimming stripped 1 base from V and 2 bases from J, with 12 bases between. The CDR3 region is CAWSGTVIPYEQYF. Here the CDR3 DNA reads TGTGCCTGGAGTGGGACAGTAATCCCCTACGAGCAGTACTTC.

This sequence joins TRBV7-9 and TRBJ2-5; a possible D gene is TRBD1 (5 bases). CDR3 length: 14 amino acids. Trimming stripped 0 bases from V and 7 bases from J, with 12 bases between. Germline V gene lookup returns CDR1 SEHNR and CDR2 FQNEAQ (reference sequence). In DNA form, the CDR3 reads TGTGCCAGCAGCTTAGCGCCGGCCCAGGGGACCCAGTACTTC. This translates into CASSLAPAQGTQYF.

J is TRBJ2-3 and V is TRBV12-1; the table gives TRBD1 as D, unverified against the DNA. TRBV12-1 is reported as a pseudogene. The CDR3 is 15 amino acids. For the CDR3, the DNA is TGTGCCAGCAGTCGTCCGGGACAGGGGGCAGATACGCAGTATTTT. As protein: CASSRPGQGADTQYF.

This clone was counted once. The J gene is TRBJ2-6, the V gene TRBV9; D ambiguous. The CDR3 contains 17 residues. The germline V and J ends were trimmed by 0 bases and 2 bases, with 12 bases remaining between them. The germline CDR1 and CDR2 sequences are SGDLS and YYNGEE. CDR3 sequence reads: CASSVADFNTGANVLTF. In DNA form, the CDR3 reads TGTGCCAGCAGCGTAGCGGATTTTAACACTGGGGCCAACGTCCTGACTTTC.

The CDR3 is CASIRDGPYEQYF. The CDR3 bases are TGTGCCAGCATTCGGGACGGACCTTACGAGCAGTACTTC. V gene TRBV28 combines with J gene TRBJ2-7; the D gene could be TRBD1 or TRBD2 (5 bases each). V lost 7 bases, J lost 4 bases, and 14 bases lay in between. This CDR3 is built from 13 residues. Germline-derived CDR1 and CDR2 are MDHEN and SYDVKM. The full variable domain, rest sourced from reference TRBV28 and TRBJ2-7, is DVKVTQSSRYLVKRTGEKVFLECVQDMDHENMFWYRQDPGLGLRLIYFSYDVKMKEKGDIPEGYSVSREKKERFSLILESASTNQTSMYLCASIRDGPYEQYFGPGTRLTVT.

The rearrangement links TRBV5-1 to TRBJ2-5; TRBD2 is a possible D gene (6 bases). This CDR3 comprises 15 residues. Germline CDR1 and CDR2: SGHRS and YFSETQ. V lost 0 bases and J lost 2, with 11 bases in between. DNA of the CDR3: TGCGCCAGCAGCTTGGGGCTAGCGCCTCAAGAGACCCAGTACTTC. Encoded protein: CASSLGLAPQETQYF. Using reference TRBV5-1 and TRBJ2-5 for the parts outside the CDR3, the full variable domain is KAGVTQTPRYLIKTRGQQVTLSCSPISGHRSVSWYQQTPGQGLQFLFEYFSETQRNKGNFPGRFSGRQFSNSRSEMNVSTLELGDSALYLCASSLGLAPQETQYFGPGTRLLVL.

The rearrangement joins TRBV5-1 to TRBJ1-1; D call uncertain. Germline V gives CDR1 SGHRS, CDR2 YFSETQ. V was cut by 4 bases and J by 6 bases, with 16 bases left in between. The CDR3 extends over 14 amino acids. Here the CDR3 DNA reads TGCGCCAGCAGCCGTGACCCGGGGAGGCCTGAAGCTTTCTTT. Translating it yields CASSRDPGRPEAFF.

The chain has TRBV4-1 and TRBJ2-7; 11 positions agree with TRBD2. The CDR3 consists of 18 residues. The V segment lost 1 base and the J segment 8 bases; nucleotides outside the gene matches: 16. Germline-derived CDR1 and CDR2 are MGHRA and YSYEKL. This chain's CDR3 is CASSQVQATSGAARQQYF. The DNA for the CDR3 is TGCGCCAGCAGCCAAGTACAGGCGACTAGCGGGGCGGCTAGGCAGCAGTACTTC.

CDR3 in amino acids: CASSYSDSPSYGYTF. The DNA for the CDR3 is TGTGCCAGCAGTTACTCGGACAGTCCCTCCTATGGCTACACCTTC. The chain carries TRBV6-6 and TRBJ1-2, with D perhaps matching TRBD1 (6 bases). Trimming took 0 bases from V and 4 from J, leaving 12 bases between them. From germline, CDR1 is MNHNY and CDR2 SVGAGI (reference sequence). The CDR3 spans 15 residues.

This sequence joins TRBV10-2 and TRBJ2-3; either TRBD1 or TRBD2 may fit D (5 bases each). There are 18 residues in the CDR3. V lost 1 base to trimming and J lost 4 bases, with 21 bases between them. In germline, CDR1 is WSHSY, CDR2 SAAADI. The CDR3 nucleotides are TGCGCCAGCAGTGAGTTCGACAGAGGGACCCCGCGGGCAGATACGCAGTATTTT. Its translation is CASSEFDRGTPRADTQYF.

This chain joins TRBV10-1 and TRBJ2-1; D is unresolved. Trimming removed 2 bases from V and 10 bases from J, with 18 bases in between. The CDR3 covers 15 residues. The V gene's germline CDR1 is WNHNN and CDR2 SYGVQD (reference sequence). CDR3 residues: CASSENSRSRLEQFF. The CDR3 coding sequence is TGCGCCAGCAGTGAGAACTCCCGATCCCGGCTAGAGCAGTTCTTC.

This rearrangement joins TRBV7-3 to TRBJ2-3, with D maybe TRBD1 (5 bases). Germline lookup yields CDR1 SGHTA and CDR2 FQGTGA. The CDR3 runs to 14 residues. The V end lost 4 bases, the J end lost 0 bases, and 8 bases lay between the germline ends. Written as DNA, the CDR3 is TGTGCCAGCAGCTCCCAGGGAAGCACAGATACGCAGTATTTT. Protein: CASSSQGSTDTQYF. Based on the CDR3 plus reference TRBV7-3 and TRBJ2-3, the full variable domain is GAGVSQTPSNKVTEKGKYVELRCDPISGHTALYWYRQSLGQGPEFLIYFQGTGAADDSGLPNDRFFAVRPEGSVSTLKIQRTERGDSAVYLCASSSQGSTDTQYFGPGTRLTVL.

The chain recombines TRBV7-2 with TRBJ2-3; tentative D call: TRBD2 (6 bases). V was cut by 0 bases and J by 0 bases, with 7 bases left in between. The CDR3 is made up of 15 amino acids. Germline loops: CDR1 SGHTA, CDR2 FQGNSA. In DNA, the CDR3 is TGTGCCAGCAGCTTAGCGGCGGGGAGCACAGATACGCAGTATTTT. Translating gives CASSLAAGSTDTQYF.

V usage is TRBV11-3 and J usage is TRBJ2-1; D may correspond to TRBD1 or TRBD2 (5 bases each). V lost 0 bases, J lost 8 bases, and 17 bases lay in between. From germline, CDR1 is SGHNT and CDR2 YENEEA. CDR3 size: 16 residues. The CDR3 DNA follows: TGTGCCAGCAGCTTAGAGTTTAACCCTCGGGGACATGAGCAGTTCTTC. It specifies CASSLEFNPRGHEQFF. The full variable domain, with the rest looked up from reference TRBV11-3 and TRBJ2-1, is EAGVVQSPRYKIIEKKQPVAFWCNPISGHNTLYWYLQNLGQGPELLIRYENEEAVDDSQLPKDRFSAERLKGVDSTLKIQPAELGDSAVYLCASSLEFNPRGHEQFFGPGTRLTVL.

The J gene is TRBJ1-2, the V gene TRBV10-3, with a tentative D call TRBD1 (6 bases). The length of the CDR3 is 16 residues. Per germline, CDR1 ENHRY and CDR2 SYGVKD. The ends were cut back, 7 bases at V and 0 bases at J, with 18 bases in the middle. Here the CDR3 DNA reads TGTGCCATCACTGATGGACAGACATTCGCTAACTATGGCTACACCTTC. Translation: CAITDGQTFANYGYTF.

Details on this clone: The sample contains more than one DNA sequence encoding this CDR3. The chain has TRBV5-1 and TRBJ2-1, with 9 bases aligning to TRBD2. The CDR3 is 15 residues long. V lost 5 bases and J lost 0; bases outside the gene matches: 3. CDR1 SGHRS and CDR2 YFSETQ come from the germline V gene. Here the CDR3 DNA reads TGCGCCAGCAGTTTAGCGGGAGACTCCTACAATGAGCAGTTCTTC. This sequence encodes CASSLAGDSYNEQFF.

The chain has TRBV28 and TRBJ2-1; TRBD2 might be the D (5 bases). Germline assignment: CDR1 MDHEN and CDR2 SYDVKM. This CDR3 has 14 amino acids. Deletions cut 7 bases from V and 0 bases from J, with 10 bases between. CDR3 in amino acids: CASIERSSYNEQFF. The CDR3 DNA sequence: TGTGCCAGCATCGAGCGGAGCTCCTACAATGAGCAGTTCTTC.

The chain carries TRBV4-1 and TRBJ1-3; D gene ambiguous. CDR3 length equals 16 residues. V was shortened by 2 bases and J by 3 bases, with 14 bases between the two germline ends. Germline V gene lookup returns CDR1 MGHRA and CDR2 YSYEKL. In nucleotides, the CDR3 is TGCGCCAGCAGCCAACCAGTGCGGGGTCTTGGAAACACCATATATTTT. Translated: CASSQPVRGLGNTIYF.

CDR3 loop: CSVWEGRGEKLFF. The DNA for the CDR3 is TGCAGCGTTTGGGAGGGACGAGGGGAAAAACTGTTTTTT. The gene calls are TRBV29-1 and TRBJ1-4; tentative D call: TRBD1 (5 bases). Germline CDR1 and CDR2: SQVTM and ANQGSEA. With 5 bases removed from V and 8 bases from J, the gap between germline ends came to 15 bases. The CDR3 length is 13 residues.

This clone appeared a single time. The gene calls are TRBV15 and TRBJ2-1, with 9 bases matching TRBD2. Germline CDR1 reads LNHNV; CDR2 reads YYDKDF (reference sequence). Trimming at V came to 0 bases and at J to 5 bases, leaving 2 bases not matched to a gene. The CDR3 has 15 amino acids. The DNA of the CDR3 is TGTGCCACCAGCAGAGATAGCGGGAGTGACAATGAGCAGTTCTTC. It translates to CATSRDSGSDNEQFF.

This clone was picked up one time. The V call is TRBV9, the J call TRBJ2-2, with a possible D match to TRBD2 (6 bases). The ends were cut back, 0 bases at V and 0 bases at J, with 12 bases in the middle. The CDR3 runs to 17 residues. Germline lookup yields CDR1 SGDLS and CDR2 YYNGEE. CDR3 DNA: TGTGCCAGCAGCGTAGGGGCGGGAAGACCGAACACCGGGGAGCTGTTTTTT. It translates to CASSVGAGRPNTGELFF.

With regard to this clone: The sample contains more than one DNA sequence encoding this CDR3. The rearrangement links TRBV9 to TRBJ1-1; unclear D gene. CDR3 length equals 14 residues. V gave up 0 bases and J gave up 0 bases, with 6 bases separating them. CDR1 is SGDLS and CDR2 is YYNGEE in the germline V gene. The DNA for the CDR3 is TGTGCCAGCAGCGTAGTGAGCATGAACACTGAAGCTTTCTTT. Translating it yields CASSVVSMNTEAFF.

The V gene is TRBV19, the J gene TRBJ1-3, with a tentative D call TRBD1 (5 bases). V was pared by 4 bases and J by 0 bases, with 13 bases between. The CDR3 is 16 residues long. CDR1 is LNHDA, CDR2 SQIVND, per germline (reference sequence). The CDR3 coding sequence is TGTGCCAGTAGTAACCGGGACTCCTTCTCTGGAAACACCATATATTTT. This encodes CASSNRDSFSGNTIYF.

This clone was observed a single time. This chain joins TRBV2 and TRBJ1-1; no clear D gene. CDR3 length equals 13 residues. V lost 1 base and J 7 bases, leaving 10 bases between the germline ends. Per the germline V gene, CDR1 is SNHLY and CDR2 is FYNNEI. Here the CDR3 DNA reads TGTGCCAGCAGTGAAGGTGGCGCGGTTGAAGCTTTCTTT. This translates into CASSEGGAVEAFF. The complete variable domain, with remaining parts taken from reference TRBV2 and TRBJ1-1, reads EPEVTQTPSHQVTQMGQEVILRCVPISNHLYFYWYRQILGQKVEFLVSFYNNEISEKSEIFDDQFSVERPDGSNFTLKIRSTKLEDSAMYFCASSEGGAVEAFFGQGTRLTVV.

The genes are TRBV6-5 and TRBJ1-4; D gene ambiguous. V was clipped by 2 bases and J by 2 bases, with 12 bases between them. The CDR3 has 16 residues. The germline gives CDR1 MNHEY, CDR2 SVGAGI. In DNA, the CDR3 is TGTGCCAGCAGTTACAAAGCGGGGTGGACTAATGAAAAACTGTTTTTT. Its protein is CASSYKAGWTNEKLFF.